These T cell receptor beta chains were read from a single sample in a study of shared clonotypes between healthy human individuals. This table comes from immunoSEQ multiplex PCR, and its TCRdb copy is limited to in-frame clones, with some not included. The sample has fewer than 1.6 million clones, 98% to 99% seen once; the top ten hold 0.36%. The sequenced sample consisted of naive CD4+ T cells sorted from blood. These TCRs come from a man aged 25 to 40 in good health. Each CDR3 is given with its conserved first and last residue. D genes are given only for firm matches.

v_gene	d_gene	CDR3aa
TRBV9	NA	CASSVGADTQYF
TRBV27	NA	CASSIRPSRMTYEQYF
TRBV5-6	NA	CASNTVGPGELFF
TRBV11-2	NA	CASSYSGFGTDTQYF
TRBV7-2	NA	CASTLEGRGMADTQYF
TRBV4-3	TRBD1	CASSHVDRATEAFF
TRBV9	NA	CASSVGRDYGANVLTF
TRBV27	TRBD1	CASSWGTGGLNEKLFF
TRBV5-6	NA	CASSSGHARGIGYTF
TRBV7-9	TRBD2	CASSSPTSGIVETQYF
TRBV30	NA	CAWSVGGWNQPQHF
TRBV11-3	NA	CASSFSGPQDEQYF
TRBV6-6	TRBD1	CASRRQGNYEQYF
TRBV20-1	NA	CSARGTVEAFF
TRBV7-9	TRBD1	CASSKKPGQPSYEQYF
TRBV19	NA	CASRKRHGQDSSYNEQFF
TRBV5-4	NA	CASSLGASEARYEQYF
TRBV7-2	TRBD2	CASSLAHPGPIAGGQETQYF
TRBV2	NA	CASSVNEQYF
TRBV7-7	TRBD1	CASSRRQGVGEQFF
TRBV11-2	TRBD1	CASSLGWQGARRSYEQYF
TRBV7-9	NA	CASSLVPGNSYEQYF